This T cell receptor (beta chain) was captured in a study of T cell responses to AZD1222 COVID-19 vaccine. About the study: Whether given at about 4 or about 12 weeks, second doses were pooled. General study results and limits: Spike-specific TCR breadth and depth were elevated following two AZD1222 doses. Most donors were white British, females outnumbered males, and clonal diversity was possibly underestimated.

In the case of this clone: The target antigen is unknown.

The V and J ends lost 3 bases and 4 bases, in that order; junction bases with no gene match: 6. The CDR3 consists of 14 residues. CDR1 SGDLS and CDR2 YYNGEE come from the germline V gene. Clones were read by immunoSEQ multiplex PCR, and TCRdb kept only the in-frame ones, dropping some. The data show tens of thousands of clones, more than 75% seen once. The source of this sequence is an adult in good health. Source: peripheral blood, taken on day 0 of AZD1222 vaccination. The chain carries TRBV9 and TRBJ1-2; 7 nucleotides agree with TRBD1. This CDR3 reads CASSAGTAPYGYTF. DNA of the CDR3: TGTGCCAGCAGCGCCGGGACAGCCCCCTATGGCTACACCTTC.